The clone carrying this TCR beta chain came up once. Germline lookup yields CDR1 ENHRY and CDR2 SYGVKD. V shed 4 bases, J shed 3 bases, and the junction held 4 bases outside the gene matches. The CDR3 has 14 amino acids. This entry comes from a study of blood T cell repertoires in COVID-19. The authors' processing: Amplification from reference gene primers served as the basis for estimated nucleated cell counts. The protocol was immunoSEQ multiplex PCR, while the TCRdb copy is restricted to in-frame clones and leaves out a portion. That table is the source of V, J and clone size, and D and trimming were worked out from the DNA. The repertoire consists of fewer than 150,000 clones, with almost 80% occurring once and the leading ten covering approximately 11%.

The chain carries TRBV10-3 and TRBJ2-3; TRBD2 agrees at 7 bases. Sequencing input: peripheral blood. This TCR was recovered from a man in his sixties who had recovered from COVID-19. The CDR3: CAISGRGVTDTQYF. CDR3 in DNA: TGTGCCATCAGTGGACGGGGGGTTACAGATACGCAGTATTTT.